The present TCR beta chain was sequenced within a study of molecular identifiers for immune sequencing clone quantification. For the study at large: With replicates, the RNA of around 20,000 or 99,000 naive CD8 cells was split five ways and four were sequenced. Study-wide results and limits: Detecting spiked Jurkat TCR RNA from one cell among around 930,000 naive cells was reportedly possible. Sizes of highly expanded clones could be underestimated through identical TCRs sharing a barcode.

TCRdb re-derived calls from the PCR reads in MiXCR, one entry per CDR3 protein. The sample records around 480,000 distinct CDR3 sequences, approximately 25% being singletons. V dropped 0 bases and J dropped 1 base, with 9 bases sitting between them. The CDR3 contains 15 residues. Looked up from germline, CDR1 is LGHNA and CDR2 is YSLEER. This clonotype was detected ten times or more. No antigen is known for it. The chain recombines TRBV4-3 with TRBJ1-1, with D unresolved. This clonotype originated in a human donor in good health. Some libraries in this study had Jurkat cell RNA spiked in. Sequencing was performed on naive CD8+ T cells from blood, with Jurkat cell RNA spiked in. Described subset: FACS-sorted CD8+CD4-CCR7+CD45RA+ naive T cells. The CDR3 nucleotides read TGCGCCAGCAGCCAAGATTGGCCACAGAACACTGAAGCTTTCTTT. Translation gives CASSQDWPQNTEAFF.